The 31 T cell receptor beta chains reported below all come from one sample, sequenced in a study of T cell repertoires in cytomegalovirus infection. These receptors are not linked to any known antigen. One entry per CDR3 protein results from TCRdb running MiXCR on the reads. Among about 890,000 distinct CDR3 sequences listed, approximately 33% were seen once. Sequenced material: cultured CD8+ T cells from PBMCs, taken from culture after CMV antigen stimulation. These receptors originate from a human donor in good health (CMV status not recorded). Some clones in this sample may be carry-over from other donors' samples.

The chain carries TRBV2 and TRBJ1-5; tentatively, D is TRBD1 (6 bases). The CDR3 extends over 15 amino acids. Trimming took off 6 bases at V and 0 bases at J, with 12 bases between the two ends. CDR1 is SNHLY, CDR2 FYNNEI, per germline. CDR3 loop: CASRADSYSNQPQHF. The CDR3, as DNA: TGTGCCAGCAGAGCGGACAGTTATAGCAATCAGCCCCAGCATTTT.

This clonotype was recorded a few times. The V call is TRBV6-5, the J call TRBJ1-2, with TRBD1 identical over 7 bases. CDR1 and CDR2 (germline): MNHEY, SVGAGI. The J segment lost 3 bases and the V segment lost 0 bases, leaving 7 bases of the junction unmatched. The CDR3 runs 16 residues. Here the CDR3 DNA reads TGTGCCAGCAGTTACTCCACAGGGGTGGAAGACTATGGCTACACCTTC. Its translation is CASSYSTGVEDYGYTF.

The CDR3 protein is CASSSGLAGPRWYF. The CDR3 DNA reads TGTGCCAGTAGTAGTGGACTAGCGGGCCCTAGGTGGTATTTT. The J gene is TRBJ2-3, the V gene TRBV19; 11 bases fit TRBD2. CDR1 and CDR2 (germline): LNHDA, SQIVND (reference sequence). The V gene end was trimmed by 4 bases and the J gene end by 14 bases; junction bases not matched to a gene: 11. The CDR3 spans 14 residues.

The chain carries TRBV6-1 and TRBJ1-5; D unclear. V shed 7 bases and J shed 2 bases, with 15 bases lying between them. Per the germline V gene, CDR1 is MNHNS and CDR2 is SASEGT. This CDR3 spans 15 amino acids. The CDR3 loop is CASISGPRGNQPQHF. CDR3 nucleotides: TGTGCCAGCATCTCCGGGCCCCGGGGCAATCAGCCCCAGCATTTT.

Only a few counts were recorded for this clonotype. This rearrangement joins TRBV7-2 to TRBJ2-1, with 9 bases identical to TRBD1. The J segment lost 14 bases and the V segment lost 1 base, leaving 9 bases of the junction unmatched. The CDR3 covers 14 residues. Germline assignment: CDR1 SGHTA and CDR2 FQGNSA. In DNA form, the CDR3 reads TGTGCCAGCAGCTTAGAGGGGCCCCGGGACAGGGAGTTCTTC. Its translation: CASSLEGPRDREFF. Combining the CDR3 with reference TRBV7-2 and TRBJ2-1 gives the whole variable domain GAGVSQSPSNKVTEKGKDVELRCDPISGHTALYWYRQSLGQGLEFLIYFQGNSAPDKSGLPSDRFSAERTGGSVSTLTIQRTQQEDSAVYLCASSLEGPRDREFFGPGTRLTVL.

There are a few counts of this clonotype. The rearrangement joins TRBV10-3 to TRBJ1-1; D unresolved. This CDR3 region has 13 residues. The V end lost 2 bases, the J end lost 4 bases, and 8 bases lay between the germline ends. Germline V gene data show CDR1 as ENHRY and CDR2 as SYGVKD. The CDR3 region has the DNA TGTGCCATCAGTGAGAGACTAAGCACTGAAGCTTTCTTT. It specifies CAISERLSTEAFF.

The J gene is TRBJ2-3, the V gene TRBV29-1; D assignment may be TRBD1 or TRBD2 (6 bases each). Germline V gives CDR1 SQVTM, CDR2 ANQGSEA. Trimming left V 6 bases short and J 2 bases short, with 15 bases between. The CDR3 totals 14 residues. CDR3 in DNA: TGCAGCGTGGACGGGGGCCTTTACACAGATACGCAGTATTTT. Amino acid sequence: CSVDGGLYTDTQYF.

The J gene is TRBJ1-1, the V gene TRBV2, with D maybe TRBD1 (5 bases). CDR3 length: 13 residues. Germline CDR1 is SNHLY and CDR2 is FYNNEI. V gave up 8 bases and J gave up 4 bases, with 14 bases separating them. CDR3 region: CASPGVLGTEAFF. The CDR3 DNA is TGTGCCAGCCCGGGGGTGCTCGGCACTGAAGCTTTCTTT.

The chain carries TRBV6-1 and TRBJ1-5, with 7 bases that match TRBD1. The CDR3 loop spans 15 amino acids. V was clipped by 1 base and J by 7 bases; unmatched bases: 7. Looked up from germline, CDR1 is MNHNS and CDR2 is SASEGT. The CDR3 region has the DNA TGTGCCAGCAGTGAAGGACAGGGTGTACGACAGCCCCAGCATTTT. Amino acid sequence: CASSEGQGVRQPQHF.

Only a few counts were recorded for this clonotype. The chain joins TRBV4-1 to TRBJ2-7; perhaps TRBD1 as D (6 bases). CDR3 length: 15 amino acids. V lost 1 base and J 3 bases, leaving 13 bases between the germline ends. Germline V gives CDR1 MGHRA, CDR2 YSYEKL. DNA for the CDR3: TGCGCCAGCAGCCAAGCCGGGACACCGGACTACGAGCAGTACTTC. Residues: CASSQAGTPDYEQYF.

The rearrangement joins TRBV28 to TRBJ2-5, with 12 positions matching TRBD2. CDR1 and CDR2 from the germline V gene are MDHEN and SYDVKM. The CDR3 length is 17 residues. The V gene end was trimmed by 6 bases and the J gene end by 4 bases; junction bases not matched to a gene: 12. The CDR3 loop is CASRPGLAGSRGETQYF. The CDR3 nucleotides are TGTGCCAGCAGACCGGGACTAGCGGGTTCACGTGGAGAGACCCAGTACTTC.

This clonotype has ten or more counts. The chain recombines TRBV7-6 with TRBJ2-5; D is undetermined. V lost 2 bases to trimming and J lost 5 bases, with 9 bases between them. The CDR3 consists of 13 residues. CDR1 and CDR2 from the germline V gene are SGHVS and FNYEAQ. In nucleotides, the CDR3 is TGTGCCAGCAGCTTACGACTCGGGGAGACCCAGTACTTC. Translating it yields CASSLRLGETQYF.

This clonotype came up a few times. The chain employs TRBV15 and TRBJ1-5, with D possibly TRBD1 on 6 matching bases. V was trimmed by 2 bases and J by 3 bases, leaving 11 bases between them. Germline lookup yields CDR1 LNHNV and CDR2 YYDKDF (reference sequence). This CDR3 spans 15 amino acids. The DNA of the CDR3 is TGTGCCACCAGCAGAACGAGACAGGACAATCAGCCCCAGCATTTT. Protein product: CATSRTRQDNQPQHF.

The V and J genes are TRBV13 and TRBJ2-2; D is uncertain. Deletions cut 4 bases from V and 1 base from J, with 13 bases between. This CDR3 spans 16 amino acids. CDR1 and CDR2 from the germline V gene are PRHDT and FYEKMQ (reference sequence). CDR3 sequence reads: CASSSSDKMNTGELFF. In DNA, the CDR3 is TGTGCCAGCAGCTCCTCCGACAAGATGAACACCGGGGAGCTGTTTTTT.

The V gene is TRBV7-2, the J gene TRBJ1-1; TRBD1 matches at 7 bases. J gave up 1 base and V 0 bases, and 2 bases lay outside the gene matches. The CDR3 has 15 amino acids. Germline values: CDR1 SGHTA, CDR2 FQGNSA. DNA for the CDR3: TGTGCCAGCAGCTTAGCGGGACAGACGAACACTGAAGCTTTCTTT. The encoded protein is CASSLAGQTNTEAFF.

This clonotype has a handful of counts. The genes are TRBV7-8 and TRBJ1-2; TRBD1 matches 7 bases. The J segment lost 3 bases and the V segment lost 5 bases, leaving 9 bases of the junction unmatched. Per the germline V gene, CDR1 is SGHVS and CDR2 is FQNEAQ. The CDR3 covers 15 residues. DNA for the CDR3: TGTGCCAGCAGCCAAGACAGGGCTCCCCACTATGGCTACACCTTC. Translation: CASSQDRAPHYGYTF.

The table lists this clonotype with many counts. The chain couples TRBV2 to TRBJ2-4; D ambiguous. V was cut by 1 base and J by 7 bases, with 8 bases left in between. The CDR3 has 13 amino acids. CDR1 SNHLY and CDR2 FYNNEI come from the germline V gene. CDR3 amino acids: CASSEGDRNIQYF. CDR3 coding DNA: TGTGCCAGCAGTGAAGGGGATAGGAACATTCAGTACTTC.

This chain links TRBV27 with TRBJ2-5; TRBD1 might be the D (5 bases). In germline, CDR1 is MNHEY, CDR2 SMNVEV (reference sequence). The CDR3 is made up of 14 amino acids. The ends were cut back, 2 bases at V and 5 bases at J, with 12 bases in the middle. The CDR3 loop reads CASSLRGLYETQYF. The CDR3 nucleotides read TGTGCCAGCAGTTTAAGGGGATTATATGAGACCCAGTACTTC.

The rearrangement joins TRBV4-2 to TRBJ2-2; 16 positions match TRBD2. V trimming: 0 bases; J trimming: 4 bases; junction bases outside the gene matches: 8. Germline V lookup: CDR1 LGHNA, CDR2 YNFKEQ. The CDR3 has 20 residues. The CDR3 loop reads CASSQDPGLAGGPPTGELFF. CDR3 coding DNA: TGTGCCAGCAGCCAAGACCCGGGACTAGCGGGGGGGCCGCCCACCGGGGAGCTGTTTTTT.

The CDR3 DNA reads TGTGCCAGCAGTGAAACAGGTTCCGTCAATGAGCAGTTCTTC. Residues: CASSETGSVNEQFF. The chain is built from TRBV2 and TRBJ2-1, with D perhaps TRBD1 (5 bases). With 2 bases removed from V and 6 bases from J, the gap between germline ends came to 11 bases. This CDR3 region has 14 residues. Per germline, CDR1 SNHLY and CDR2 FYNNEI. The whole variable domain, remainder taken from reference TRBV2 and TRBJ2-1, is EPEVTQTPSHQVTQMGQEVILRCVPISNHLYFYWYRQILGQKVEFLVSFYNNEISEKSEIFDDQFSVERPDGSNFTLKIRSTKLEDSAMYFCASSETGSVNEQFFGPGTRLTVL.

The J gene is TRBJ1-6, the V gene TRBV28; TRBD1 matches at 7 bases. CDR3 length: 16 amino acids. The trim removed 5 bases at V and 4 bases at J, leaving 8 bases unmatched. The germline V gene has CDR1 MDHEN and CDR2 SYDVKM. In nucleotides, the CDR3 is TGTGCCAGCAGTCGACGGGACAGCCCGTATAATTCACCCCTCCACTTT. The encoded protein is CASSRRDSPYNSPLHF.

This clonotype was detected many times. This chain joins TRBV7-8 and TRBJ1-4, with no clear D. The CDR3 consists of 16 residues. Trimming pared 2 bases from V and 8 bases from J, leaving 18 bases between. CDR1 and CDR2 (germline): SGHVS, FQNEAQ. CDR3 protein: CASSLWNRAQKEKLFF. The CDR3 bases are TGTGCCAGCAGCTTATGGAATCGGGCCCAGAAGGAAAAACTGTTTTTT. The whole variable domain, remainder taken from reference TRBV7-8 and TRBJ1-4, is GAGVSQSPRYKVAKRGQDVALRCDPISGHVSLFWYQQALGQGPEFLTYFQNEAQLDKSGLPSDRFFAERPEGSVSTLKIQRTQQEDSAVYLCASSLWNRAQKEKLFFGSGTQLSVL.

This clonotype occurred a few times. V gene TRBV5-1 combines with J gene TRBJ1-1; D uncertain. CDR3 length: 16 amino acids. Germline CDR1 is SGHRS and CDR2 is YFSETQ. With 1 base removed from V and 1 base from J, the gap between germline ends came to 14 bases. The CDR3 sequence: CASSLSGSHRNTEAFF. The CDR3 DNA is TGCGCCAGCAGCTTGAGTGGCAGTCACAGGAACACTGAAGCTTTCTTT.

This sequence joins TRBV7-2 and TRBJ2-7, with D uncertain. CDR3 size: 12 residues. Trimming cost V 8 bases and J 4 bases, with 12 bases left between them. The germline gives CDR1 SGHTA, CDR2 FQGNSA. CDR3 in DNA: TGTGCCAGCGCCCGCGGAGAGTACGAGCAGTACTTC. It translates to CASARGEYEQYF.

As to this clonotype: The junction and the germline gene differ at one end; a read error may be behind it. CDR3: CASSMGAGARTEAFF. The CDR3 nucleotides read TGTGCCAGCAGTATGGGAGCGGGGGCTCGGACTGAAGCTTTCTTT. The V gene is TRBV19, the J gene TRBJ1-1; possible D gene TRBD1, 6 bases. CDR1 is LNHDA and CDR2 is SQIVND in the germline V gene (reference sequence). This CDR3 has 15 residues.

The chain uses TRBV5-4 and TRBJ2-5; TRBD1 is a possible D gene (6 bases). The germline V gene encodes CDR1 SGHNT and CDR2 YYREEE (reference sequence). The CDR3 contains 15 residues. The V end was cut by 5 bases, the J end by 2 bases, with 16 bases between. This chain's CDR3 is CASSRTGTSQETQYF. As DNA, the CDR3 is TGTGCCAGCAGTAGAACCGGGACAAGTCAAGAGACCCAGTACTTC.

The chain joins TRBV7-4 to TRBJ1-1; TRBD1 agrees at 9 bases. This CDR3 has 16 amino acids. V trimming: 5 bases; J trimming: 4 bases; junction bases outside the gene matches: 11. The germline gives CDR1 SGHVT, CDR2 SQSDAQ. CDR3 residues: CASSPTGGDLGTEAFF. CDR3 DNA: TGTGCCAGCAGCCCGACAGGGGGTGATTTGGGCACTGAAGCTTTCTTT.

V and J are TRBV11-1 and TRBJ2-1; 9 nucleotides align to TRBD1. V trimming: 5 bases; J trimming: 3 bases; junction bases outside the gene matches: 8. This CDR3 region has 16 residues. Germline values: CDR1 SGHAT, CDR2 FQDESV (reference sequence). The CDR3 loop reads CASSSPGTGFYNEQFF. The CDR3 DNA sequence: TGTGCCAGCAGCAGTCCCGGGACAGGGTTCTACAATGAGCAGTTCTTC.

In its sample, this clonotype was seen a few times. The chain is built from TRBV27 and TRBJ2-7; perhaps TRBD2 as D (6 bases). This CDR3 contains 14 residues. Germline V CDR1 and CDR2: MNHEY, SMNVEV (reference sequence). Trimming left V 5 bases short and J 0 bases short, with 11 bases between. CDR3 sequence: CASSPGLPSYEQYF. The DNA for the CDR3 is TGTGCCAGCAGTCCGGGACTGCCCTCCTACGAGCAGTACTTC.

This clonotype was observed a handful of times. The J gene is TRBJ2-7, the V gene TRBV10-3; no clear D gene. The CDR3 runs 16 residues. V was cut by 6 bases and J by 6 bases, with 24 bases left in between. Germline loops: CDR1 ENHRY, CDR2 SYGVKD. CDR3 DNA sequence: TGTGCCATCAGCCGAGTGGCGAGCACCGTCGTCTTCGAGCAGTACTTC. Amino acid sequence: CAISRVASTVVFEQYF.

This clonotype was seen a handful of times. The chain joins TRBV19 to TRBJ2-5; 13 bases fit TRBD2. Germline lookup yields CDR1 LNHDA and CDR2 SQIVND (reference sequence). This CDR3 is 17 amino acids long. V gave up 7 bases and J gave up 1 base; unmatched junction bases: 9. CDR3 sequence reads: CASTPTGLAGAQETQYF. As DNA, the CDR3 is TGTGCCAGTACCCCAACCGGACTAGCGGGGGCCCAAGAGACCCAGTACTTC.